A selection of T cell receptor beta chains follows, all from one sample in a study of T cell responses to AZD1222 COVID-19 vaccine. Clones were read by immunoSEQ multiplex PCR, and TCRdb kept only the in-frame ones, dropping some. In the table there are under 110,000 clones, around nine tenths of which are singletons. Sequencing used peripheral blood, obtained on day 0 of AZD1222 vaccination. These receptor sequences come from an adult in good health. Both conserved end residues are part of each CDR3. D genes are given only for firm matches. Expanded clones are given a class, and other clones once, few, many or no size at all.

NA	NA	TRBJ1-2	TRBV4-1	CASSLEGGGGYTF
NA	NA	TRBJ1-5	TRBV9	CASSVQGGQPQHF
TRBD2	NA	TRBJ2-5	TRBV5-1	CASSSGAGGSYQETQYF
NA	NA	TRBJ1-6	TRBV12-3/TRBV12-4	CASRSEYNSPLHF
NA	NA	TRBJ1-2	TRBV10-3	CATNPGTAHYGYTF
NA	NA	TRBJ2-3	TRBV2	CASRADRNTDTQYF
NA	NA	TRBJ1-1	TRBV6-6	CASSYPGEAFF
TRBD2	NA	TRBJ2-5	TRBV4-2	CASSPVAGPSETQYF
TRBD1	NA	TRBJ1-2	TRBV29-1	CSAYLSGTGYGYTF
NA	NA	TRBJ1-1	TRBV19	CASSIFPGVVAEAFF
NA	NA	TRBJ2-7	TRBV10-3	CAISDVGYEQYF
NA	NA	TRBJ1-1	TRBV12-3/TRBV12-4	CASSLRDTEAFF
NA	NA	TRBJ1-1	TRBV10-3	CAISAGTEAFF
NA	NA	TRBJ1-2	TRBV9	CASSVGGVDGYTF
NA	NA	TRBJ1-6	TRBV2	CASSGFQGHSPLHF
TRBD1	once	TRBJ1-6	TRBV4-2	CASSLLRDSDSPLHF
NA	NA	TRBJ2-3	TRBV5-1	CASSLVERTDTQYF
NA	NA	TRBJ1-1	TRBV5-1	CASSLDGGTTEAFF
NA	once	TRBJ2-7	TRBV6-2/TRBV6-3	CASSYGAAATYEQYF
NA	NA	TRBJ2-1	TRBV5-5	CASSLAGFLDEQFF
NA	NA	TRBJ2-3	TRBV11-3	CASSSYDGASYTDTQYF
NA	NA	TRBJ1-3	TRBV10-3	CAISEGAGNTIYF
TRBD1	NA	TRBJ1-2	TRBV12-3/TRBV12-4	CASSFGQGDGYTF
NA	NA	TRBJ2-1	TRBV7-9	CASSLGGYEQFF
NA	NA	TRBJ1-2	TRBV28	CASSRPPISNGYTF
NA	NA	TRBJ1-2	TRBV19	CASSTGSNYGYTF
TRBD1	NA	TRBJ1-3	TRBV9	CASSVAGQGAGDTIYF
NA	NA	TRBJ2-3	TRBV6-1	CASSEFWAGGQGTSDTQYF
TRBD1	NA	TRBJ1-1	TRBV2	CASIWDREKEAFF
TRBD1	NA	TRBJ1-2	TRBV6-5	CASSPGGVYGYTF
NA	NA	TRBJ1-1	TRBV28	CASSFNAVVWNEAFF
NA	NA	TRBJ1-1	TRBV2	CASTGTYRVGNTEAFF
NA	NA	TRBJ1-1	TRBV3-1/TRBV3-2	CASSQDLDAFF
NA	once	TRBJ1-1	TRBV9	CASSVGGVVGTEAFF
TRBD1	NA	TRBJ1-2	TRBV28	CACRGRAGYTF
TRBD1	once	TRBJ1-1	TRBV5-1	CASSLGGRNTEAFF
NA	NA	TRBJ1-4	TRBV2	CASISDGEKLFF
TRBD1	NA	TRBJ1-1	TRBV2	CASSGDRHRGVTEAFF
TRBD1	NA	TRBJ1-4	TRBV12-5	CASGRTGNEKLFF
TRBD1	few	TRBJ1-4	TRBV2	CASSQVRQGTFNEKLFF
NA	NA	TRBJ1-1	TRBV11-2	CASRQGPEAFF
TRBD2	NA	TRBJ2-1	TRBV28	CASSPVGAGGQNEQFF
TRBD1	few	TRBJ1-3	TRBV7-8	CASSFAAGQGTIYF
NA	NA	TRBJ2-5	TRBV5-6	CASSPNKETQYF
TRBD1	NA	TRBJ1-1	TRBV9	CASKARDRGVAFF
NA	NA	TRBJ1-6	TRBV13	CASSLQGTSYNSPLHF
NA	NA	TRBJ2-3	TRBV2	CASSTIRSDTQYF
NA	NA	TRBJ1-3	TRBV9	CASSVGIGNTIYF
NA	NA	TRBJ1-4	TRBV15	CATSRTASGQVEKLFF
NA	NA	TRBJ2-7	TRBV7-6	CASSLDWGRSYEQYF
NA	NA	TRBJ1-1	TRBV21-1	CASSKGAANTEAFF
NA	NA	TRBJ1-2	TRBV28	CASSLDSIYGYTF